The present TCR beta chain was sequenced within a study of blood T cell repertoires in COVID-19. Overall study context: Acute and convalescent COVID-19 samples came from the United States, Italy and Spain.

A Seattle source enrolled patients during active infection and followed them longitudinally. The assay was immunoSEQ multiplex PCR, and TCRdb's table has in-frame clones only and misses some. The sample carries some 240,000 clones, 90% recorded once. The CDR3 consists of 16 residues. From germline, CDR1 is MNHEY and CDR2 SVGAGI. Trimming shortened V by 0 bases and J by 4 bases, and 14 bases separated the two germline ends. The receptor was isolated from a woman in her sixties or seventies with COVID-19, enrolled during active disease. The sequenced material came from peripheral blood. The genes are TRBV6-5 and TRBJ2-3; tentative D call: TRBD2 (7 bases). As DNA, the CDR3 is TGTGCCAGCAGTTACTCCTCCGGGGGGCCCGCAGATACGCAGTATTTT. Residues: CASSYSSGGPADTQYF.